This T cell receptor (beta chain) appears in the sequencing data of a study of blood T cell repertoires in COVID-19. Study-wide context: Sites across the United States, Italy and Spain contributed samples from acute and convalescent COVID-19. PBMCs, B-cell-depleted T cells, or T cells were the source of the cDNA or gDNA that made up the material.

V was cut by 5 bases and J by 0 bases, with 14 bases left in between. Germline V gives CDR1 SGHTA, CDR2 FQGNSA. This CDR3 comprises 15 residues. In the original analysis: Estimates of nucleated cell counts were drawn from the amplification of reference gene primers. The protocol was immunoSEQ multiplex PCR, while the TCRdb copy is restricted to in-frame clones and leaves out a portion. The V and J calls and clone size come from that table; D and trimming were worked out from the DNA. This table holds under 250,000 clones, approximately 77% found once. This receptor was identified in a woman aged 80 or older with acute or convalescent COVID-19. Sequenced material: peripheral blood. The chain carries TRBV7-2 and TRBJ2-7; D is possibly TRBD1 (6 bases). CDR3 coding DNA: TGTGCCAGCAGCCAAACCCGACAGGACTCCTACGAGCAGTACTTC. As protein: CASSQTRQDSYEQYF.